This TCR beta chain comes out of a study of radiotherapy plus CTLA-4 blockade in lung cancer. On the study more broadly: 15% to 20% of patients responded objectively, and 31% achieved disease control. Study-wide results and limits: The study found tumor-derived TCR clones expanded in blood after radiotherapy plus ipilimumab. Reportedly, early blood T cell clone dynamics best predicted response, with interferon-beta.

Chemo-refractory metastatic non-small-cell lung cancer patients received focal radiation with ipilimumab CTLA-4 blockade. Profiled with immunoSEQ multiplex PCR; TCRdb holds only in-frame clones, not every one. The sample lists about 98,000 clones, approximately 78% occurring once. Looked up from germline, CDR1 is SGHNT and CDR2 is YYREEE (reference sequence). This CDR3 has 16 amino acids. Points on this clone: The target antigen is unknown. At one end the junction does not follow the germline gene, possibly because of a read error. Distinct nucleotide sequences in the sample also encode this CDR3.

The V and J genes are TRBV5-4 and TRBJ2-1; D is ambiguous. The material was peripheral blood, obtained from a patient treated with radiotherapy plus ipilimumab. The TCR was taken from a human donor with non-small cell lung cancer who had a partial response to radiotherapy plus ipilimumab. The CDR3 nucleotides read TGCGCCAGCAGCTTGACCCCGGAGTCCCTCTACAATGAGCAGTTCTTC. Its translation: CASSLTPESLYNEQFF. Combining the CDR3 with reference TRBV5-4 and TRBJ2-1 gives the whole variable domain ETGVTQSPTHLIKTRGQQVTLRCSSQSGHNTVSWYQQALGQGPQFIFQYYREEENGRGNFPPRFSGLQFPNYSSELNVNALELDDSALYLCASSLTPESLYNEQFFGPGTRLTVL.